The 25 T cell receptor beta chains presented below share a single source sample, sequenced in a study of cytomegalovirus exposure and HLA in healthy donors. It was with 60 Vbeta and 13 Jbeta primers that the PCR ran. Produced via immunoSEQ multiplex PCR; TCRdb's table is partial and in-frame only. The sample lists about 120,000 clones; roughly 80% were seen once. The sequenced sample was PBMCs. The receptors were gathered from a man aged 25-40 years in good health and CMV-seropositive.

In its sample, this clone was seen a few times. For the CDR3, the DNA is TGTGCCAGCAGCGTTACCGGGACAGGAAACACCGGGGAGCTGTTTTTT. Encoded protein: CASSVTGTGNTGELFF. The genes are TRBV9 and TRBJ2-2, with 8 positions matching TRBD1. This CDR3 contains 16 residues. Germline V gene data show CDR1 as SGDLS and CDR2 as YYNGEE. V dropped 2 bases and J dropped 2; count of bases not matched to a gene: 5.

This clone was picked up a small number of times. This rearrangement joins TRBV5-4 to TRBJ2-5, with 12 bases that match TRBD2. V lost 2 bases, J lost 2 bases, and 4 bases stayed unmatched. The CDR3 consists of 16 residues. CDR1 is SGHNT, CDR2 YYREEE, per germline (reference sequence). The DNA for the CDR3 is TGTGCCAGCAGCTTAGGAACTAGCGGGAGGCAAGAGACCCAGTACTTC. Protein product: CASSLGTSGRQETQYF.

This chain uses TRBV7-9 with TRBJ2-1; maybe TRBD2 (6 bases). The germline V gene encodes CDR1 SEHNR and CDR2 FQNEAQ (reference sequence). V lost 3 bases and J 4 bases, leaving 16 bases between the germline ends. The CDR3 is 16 residues long. The CDR3 loop reads CASSFQGGMRYNEQFF. The CDR3, as DNA: TGTGCCAGCAGCTTTCAGGGCGGGATGAGGTACAATGAGCAGTTCTTC.

The V gene is TRBV2, the J gene TRBJ1-2, with 7 bases matching TRBD1. CDR1 is SNHLY and CDR2 is FYNNEI in the germline V gene. V lost 4 bases to trimming and J lost 8 bases; unmatched junction nucleotides: 13. This CDR3 contains 15 residues. The CDR3 protein is CASSGQGQTVVGYTF. CDR3 bases: TGTGCCAGCAGTGGACAGGGACAGACTGTCGTAGGCTACACCTTC.

Here the CDR3 reads CASSQSQTSGRALYF. As DNA, the CDR3 is TGTGCCAGCAGCCAGTCCCAGACTAGCGGGAGGGCCTTGTACTTC. The J gene is TRBJ2-5, the V gene TRBV5-4; TRBD2 agrees at 14 bases. V gave up 4 bases and J gave up 13 bases; unmatched junction bases: 12. Germline-derived CDR1 and CDR2 are SGHNT and YYREEE (reference sequence). CDR3 length equals 15 residues.

This clone was seen only once. DNA for the CDR3: TGTGCCAGCAGCCCCCGACGGAACCGGGAGTTGGGCACAGATACGCAGTATTTT. It yields the protein CASSPRRNRELGTDTQYF. The genes are TRBV11-3 and TRBJ2-3, with D possibly matching TRBD2 (6 bases). Trimming pared 5 bases from V and 1 base from J, leaving 22 bases between. The CDR3 length is 18 residues. Per the germline V gene, CDR1 is SGHNT and CDR2 is YENEEA.

The rearrangement uses TRBV6-4 and TRBJ2-1, with D unresolved. Trimming pared 3 bases from V and 9 bases from J, leaving 12 bases between. Germline V lookup: CDR1 MRHNA, CDR2 SNTAGT. The CDR3 consists of 13 residues. The CDR3 DNA is TGTGCCAGCAGTGAGGCGGAAGCCCTTGAGCAGTTCTTC. Translating gives CASSEAEALEQFF.

The genes are TRBV7-2 and TRBJ2-3; possibly TRBD2 for D (5 bases). Trimming left V 4 bases short and J 0 bases short, with 5 bases between. This CDR3 spans 13 amino acids. Germline V gives CDR1 SGHTA, CDR2 FQGNSA. CDR3 in DNA: TGTGCCAGCAGCTGGACTAGCACAGATACGCAGTATTTT. Translating it yields CASSWTSTDTQYF.

This chain joins TRBV27 and TRBJ2-2; 7 nucleotides align to TRBD1. Germline lookup yields CDR1 MNHEY and CDR2 SMNVEV (reference sequence). The CDR3 length is 17 residues. Trimming cost V 0 bases and J 3 bases; bases outside gene matches: 7. As DNA, the CDR3 is TGTGCCAGCAGTTTATCTAAAGGGGGCAGGTACACCGGGGAGCTGTTTTTT. It is translated as CASSLSKGGRYTGELFF.

The chain combines TRBV9 with TRBJ2-5, with 10 nucleotides matching TRBD1. CDR3 length equals 14 residues. The trim removed 4 bases at V and 5 bases at J, leaving 5 bases unmatched. CDR1 and CDR2 (germline): SGDLS, YYNGEE. In nucleotides, the CDR3 is TGTGCCAGCAGCCAACAGACAGGGGGCGAGACCCAGTACTTC. Protein: CASSQQTGGETQYF.

In its sample, this clone was seen a few times. The CDR3 sequence is CASLEAWSTEAFF. The CDR3 DNA is TGTGCCAGCCTCGAGGCCTGGTCCACTGAAGCTTTCTTT. The chain links TRBV2 to TRBJ1-1, with D hard to call. The CDR3 is 13 residues long. In germline, CDR1 is SNHLY, CDR2 FYNNEI. Trimming took 8 bases from V and 4 from J, leaving 14 bases between them.

V is TRBV30 and J is TRBJ2-7; TRBD1 matches at 9 bases. This CDR3 region has 13 residues. The J segment lost 0 bases and the V segment lost 4 bases, leaving 1 base of the junction unmatched. CDR1 is GTSNPN and CDR2 is SVGIG in the germline V gene (reference sequence). The CDR3 loop reads CAWNRGLSYEQYF. The CDR3 DNA reads TGTGCCTGGAACAGGGGGCTCTCCTACGAGCAGTACTTC.

This chain joins TRBV7-8 and TRBJ2-3; D not certain. Deletions cut 5 bases from V and 2 bases from J, with 20 bases between. This CDR3 contains 17 residues. Germline V gene data show CDR1 as SGHVS and CDR2 as FQNEAQ. Written as DNA, the CDR3 is TGTGCCAGCAGCCGGATGAGCATACGTCAGGTCACAGATACGCAGTATTTT. This translates into CASSRMSIRQVTDTQYF.

The CDR3 here is CATSRGGLAGVETQYF. For the CDR3, the DNA is TGTGCCACCAGCAGAGGCGGACTAGCGGGAGTGGAGACCCAGTACTTC. This sequence joins TRBV15 and TRBJ2-5; 13 positions match TRBD2. The CDR3 has 16 amino acids. Germline CDR1 and CDR2: LNHNV and YYDKDF (reference sequence). V dropped 1 base and J dropped 5; count of bases not matched to a gene: 4. The whole variable domain, filled in from reference TRBV15 and TRBJ2-5, reads DAMVIQNPRYQVTQFGKPVTLSCSQTLNHNVMYWYQQKSSQAPKLLFHYYDKDFNNEADTPDNFQSRRPNTSFCFLDIRSPGLGDTAMYLCATSRGGLAGVETQYFGPGTRLLVL.

The V gene is TRBV7-2, the J gene TRBJ1-1; no clear D gene. Trimming pared 5 bases from V and 1 base from J, leaving 8 bases between. This CDR3 is 13 amino acids long. Per the germline V gene, CDR1 is SGHTA and CDR2 is FQGNSA. The chain's CDR3 is CASSTYRNTEAFF. The CDR3 DNA is TGTGCCAGCAGCACGTACAGGAACACTGAAGCTTTCTTT.

For the CDR3, the DNA is TGTGCCAGCAGAGCCCAGGGAACCATCTGGCCCCAGCATTTT. Its protein is CASRAQGTIWPQHF. The chain joins TRBV27 to TRBJ1-5, with D perhaps TRBD1 (5 bases). Germline V lookup: CDR1 MNHEY, CDR2 SMNVEV (reference sequence). The CDR3 covers 14 residues. Trimming removed 6 bases at V and 9 bases at J, with 18 bases between.

The V call is TRBV11-3, the J call TRBJ2-7; unclear D gene. The V gene's germline CDR1 is SGHNT and CDR2 YENEEA. Deletions cut 5 bases from V and 1 base from J, with 9 bases between. CDR3 length: 13 amino acids. CDR3 amino acids: CASSLTPSYEQYF. The CDR3 DNA reads as TGTGCCAGCAGCCTAACTCCTTCCTACGAGCAGTACTTC.

As regards this clone: The junction departs from the called germline gene at one end, perhaps through a read error. The sample holds other DNA sequences that translate to the same CDR3. The chain couples TRBV10-3 to TRBJ1-2; possible D gene TRBD1, 5 bases. This CDR3 is 14 amino acids long. Germline V lookup: CDR1 ENHRY, CDR2 SYGVKD. The CDR3 nucleotides are TGTGCTATCAGTGAGAGGGGAAGTAACTATGGCTACACCTTC. Translation: CAISERGSNYGYTF.

This rearrangement joins TRBV2 to TRBJ2-7; TRBD1 is a possible D gene (6 bases). Germline loops: CDR1 SNHLY, CDR2 FYNNEI. Trimming shortened V by 6 bases and J by 0 bases, and 12 bases separated the two germline ends. The CDR3 contains 14 residues. CDR3 bases: TGTGCCAGCAGATTAACAGGGAGCTCCTACGAGCAGTACTTC. Encoded protein: CASRLTGSSYEQYF.

The sample holds a few counts of this clone. The chain combines TRBV6-1 with TRBJ1-2, with D possibly TRBD1 on 5 matching bases. This CDR3 contains 16 residues. Germline assignment: CDR1 MNHNS and CDR2 SASEGT. Trimming took off 3 bases at V and 0 bases at J, with 14 bases between the two ends. The CDR3 region has the DNA TGTGCCAGCAGTGATCACACAGGATCATCTAACTATGGCTACACCTTC. It codes for CASSDHTGSSNYGYTF.

This chain connects TRBV2 to TRBJ2-5; D is undetermined. The CDR3 loop spans 12 amino acids. The germline V gene encodes CDR1 SNHLY and CDR2 FYNNEI. The V gene lost 8 bases and the J gene lost 5 bases, with 12 bases spanning the gap. The CDR3 region is CASWATAETQYF. The CDR3 nucleotides read TGTGCCAGCTGGGCTACTGCGGAGACCCAGTACTTC. The full variable domain, in which reference TRBV2 and TRBJ2-5 provide the parts outside the CDR3, is EPEVTQTPSHQVTQMGQEVILRCVPISNHLYFYWYRQILGQKVEFLVSFYNNEISEKSEIFDDQFSVERPDGSNFTLKIRSTKLEDSAMYFCASWATAETQYFGPGTRLLVL.

The chain links TRBV27 to TRBJ2-7; 8 positions match TRBD2. The CDR3 runs to 17 residues. Unmatched junction bases numbered 11, after V lost 1 base and J lost 3 bases. Germline V gene sequence: CDR1 MNHEY, CDR2 SMNVEV (reference sequence). In nucleotides, the CDR3 is TGTGCCAGCAGTTTATGGGGTAGCGGGACCACTCACTACGAGCAGTACTTC. Amino acid sequence: CASSLWGSGTTHYEQYF.

The chain links TRBV10-1 to TRBJ2-7; 10 nucleotides align to TRBD2. CDR3 length: 13 residues. With 5 bases clipped from V and 3 bases from J, the junction kept 1 base outside the gene matches. Looked up from germline, CDR1 is WNHNN and CDR2 is SYGVQD (reference sequence). The CDR3 spells CASSSSGSYEQYF. The CDR3 DNA reads as TGCGCCAGCAGTTCTAGCGGGAGCTACGAGCAGTACTTC.

CDR3 DNA sequence: TGCGCCAGCAGCTGGGCCCTCGACATAGGTGAAGAGACCCAGTACTTC. Protein sequence: CASSWALDIGEETQYF. This chain connects TRBV5-1 to TRBJ2-5; no clear D gene. Germline CDR1 reads SGHRS; CDR2 reads YFSETQ. The CDR3 sequence is 16 residues long. The V gene lost 3 bases and the J gene lost 3 bases, with 18 bases spanning the gap. Full variable domain (missing parts from reference TRBV5-1 and TRBJ2-5): KAGVTQTPRYLIKTRGQQVTLSCSPISGHRSVSWYQQTPGQGLQFLFEYFSETQRNKGNFPGRFSGRQFSNSRSEMNVSTLELGDSALYLCASSWALDIGEETQYFGPGTRLLVL.

This clone was detected a few times. The gene calls are TRBV11-3 and TRBJ2-7, with D possibly TRBD1 on 6 matching bases. The CDR3 runs 12 residues. V was trimmed by 5 bases and J by 3 bases, leaving 8 bases between them. Looked up from germline, CDR1 is SGHNT and CDR2 is YENEEA. The CDR3 DNA follows: TGTGCCAGCAGCCTGGACAGCTACGAGCAGTACTTC. Encoded protein: CASSLDSYEQYF.